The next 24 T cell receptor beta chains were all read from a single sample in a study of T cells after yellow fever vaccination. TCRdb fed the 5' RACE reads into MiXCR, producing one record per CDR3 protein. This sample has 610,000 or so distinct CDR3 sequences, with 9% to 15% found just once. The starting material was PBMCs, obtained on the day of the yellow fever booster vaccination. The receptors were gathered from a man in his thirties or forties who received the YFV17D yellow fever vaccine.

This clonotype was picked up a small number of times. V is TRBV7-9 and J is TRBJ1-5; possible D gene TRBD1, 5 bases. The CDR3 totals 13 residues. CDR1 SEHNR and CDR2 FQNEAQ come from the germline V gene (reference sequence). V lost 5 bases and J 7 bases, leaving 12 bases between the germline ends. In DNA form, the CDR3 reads TGTGCCAGCAGCCGCGGACGGGGCCAGCCCCAGCATTTT. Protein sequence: CASSRGRGQPQHF.

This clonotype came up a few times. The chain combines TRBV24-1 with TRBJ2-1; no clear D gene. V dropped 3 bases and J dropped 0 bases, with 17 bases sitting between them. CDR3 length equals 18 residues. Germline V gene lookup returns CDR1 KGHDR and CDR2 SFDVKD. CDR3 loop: CATSDPGSELNSYNEQFF. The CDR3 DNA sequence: TGTGCCACCAGTGATCCCGGTAGTGAGCTAAACTCCTACAATGAGCAGTTCTTC.

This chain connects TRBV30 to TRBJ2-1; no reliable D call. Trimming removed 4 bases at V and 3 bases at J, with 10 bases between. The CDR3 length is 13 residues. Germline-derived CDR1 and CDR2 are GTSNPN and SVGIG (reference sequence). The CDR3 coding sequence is TGTGCCTGGACGAGTCTGATCTACAATGAGCAGTTCTTC. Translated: CAWTSLIYNEQFF.

CDR3 nucleotides: TGTGCCAGCTCGGCCGGGACTAGTTCATTTGGGCAGTTCTTC. Translated: CASSAGTSSFGQFF. V usage is TRBV18 and J usage is TRBJ2-1; the match to TRBD2 covers 8 bases. CDR3 size: 14 residues. Germline V gives CDR1 KGHSH, CDR2 LQKENI. V shed 6 bases, J shed 12 bases, and the junction held 13 bases outside the gene matches.

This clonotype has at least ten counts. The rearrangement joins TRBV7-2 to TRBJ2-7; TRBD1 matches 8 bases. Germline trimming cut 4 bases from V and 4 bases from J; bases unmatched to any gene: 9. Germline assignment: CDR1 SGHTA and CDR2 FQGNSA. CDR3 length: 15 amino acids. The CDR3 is CASSSRAGGLYEQYF. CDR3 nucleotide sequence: TGTGCCAGCAGCTCCCGGGCAGGGGGCCTTTACGAGCAGTACTTC.

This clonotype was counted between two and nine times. The CDR3 DNA follows: TGCGCCAGCAGCTTGGCTGGGGTGGGAGTGTCCTACAATGAGCAGTTCTTC. Amino acids: CASSLAGVGVSYNEQFF. V and J are TRBV5-1 and TRBJ2-1, with D maybe TRBD2 (5 bases). The V end was cut by 0 bases, the J end by 1 base, with 14 bases between. The CDR3 extends over 17 amino acids. Germline V gives CDR1 SGHRS, CDR2 YFSETQ.

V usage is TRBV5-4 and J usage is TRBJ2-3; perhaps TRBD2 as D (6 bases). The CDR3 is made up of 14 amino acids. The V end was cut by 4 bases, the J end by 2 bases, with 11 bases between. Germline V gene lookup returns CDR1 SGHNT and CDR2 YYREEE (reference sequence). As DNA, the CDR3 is TGTGCCAGCAGCATGGGAGGAGACACAGATACGCAGTATTTT. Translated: CASSMGGDTDTQYF. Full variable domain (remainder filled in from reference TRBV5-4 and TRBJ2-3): ETGVTQSPTHLIKTRGQQVTLRCSSQSGHNTVSWYQQALGQGPQFIFQYYREEENGRGNFPPRFSGLQFPNYSSELNVNALELDDSALYLCASSMGGDTDTQYFGPGTRLTVL.

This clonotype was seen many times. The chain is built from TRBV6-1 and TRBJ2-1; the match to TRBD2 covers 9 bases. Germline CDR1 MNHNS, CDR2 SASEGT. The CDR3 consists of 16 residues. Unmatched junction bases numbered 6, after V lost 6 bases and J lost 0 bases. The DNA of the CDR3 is TGTGCCAGCAGAAGTAGCGGGAGTAGCTCCTACAATGAGCAGTTCTTC. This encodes CASRSSGSSSYNEQFF.

The CDR3 nucleotides read TGTGCCAGCAGTTTATTTACTAGCGGGAGTTGGGAAGAGACCCAGTACTTC. This codes for CASSLFTSGSWEETQYF. The chain recombines TRBV12-3 or TRBV12-4 with TRBJ2-5; 11 nucleotides agree with TRBD2. The CDR3 has 17 residues. Germline trimming cut 2 bases from V and 3 bases from J; bases unmatched to any gene: 8.

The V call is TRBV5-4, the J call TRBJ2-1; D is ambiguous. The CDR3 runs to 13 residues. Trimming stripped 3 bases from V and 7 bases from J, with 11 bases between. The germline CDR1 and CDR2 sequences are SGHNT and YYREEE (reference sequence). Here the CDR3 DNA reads TGTGCCAGCAGCTCCCCGGTAATAAATGAGCAGTTCTTC. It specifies CASSSPVINEQFF.

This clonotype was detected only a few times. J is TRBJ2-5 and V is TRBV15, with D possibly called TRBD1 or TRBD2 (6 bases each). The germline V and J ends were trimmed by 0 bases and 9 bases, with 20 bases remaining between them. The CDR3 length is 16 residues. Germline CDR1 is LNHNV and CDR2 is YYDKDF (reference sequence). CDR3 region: CATSRDGDGGLVAQYF. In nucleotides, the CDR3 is TGTGCCACCAGCAGAGATGGGGATGGGGGGCTCGTGGCCCAGTACTTC.

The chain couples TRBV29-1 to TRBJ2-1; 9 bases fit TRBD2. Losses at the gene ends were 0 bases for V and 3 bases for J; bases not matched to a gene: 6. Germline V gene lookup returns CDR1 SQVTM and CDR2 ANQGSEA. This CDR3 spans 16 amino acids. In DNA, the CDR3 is TGCAGCGTTGAAGACGGCGGGAGGGCCGTCTACAATGAGCAGTTCTTC. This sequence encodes CSVEDGGRAVYNEQFF.

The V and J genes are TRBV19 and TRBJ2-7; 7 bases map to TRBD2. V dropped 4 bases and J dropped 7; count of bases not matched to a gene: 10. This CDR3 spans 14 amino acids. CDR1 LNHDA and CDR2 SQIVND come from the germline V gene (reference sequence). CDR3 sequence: CASSKPAGEKEQYF. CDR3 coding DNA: TGTGCCAGTAGTAAGCCGGCGGGAGAGAAGGAGCAGTACTTC. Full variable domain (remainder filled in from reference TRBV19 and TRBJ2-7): DGGITQSPKYLFRKEGQNVTLSCEQNLNHDAMYWYRQDPGQGLRLIYYSQIVNDFQKGDIAEGYSVSREKKESFPLTVTSAQKNPTAFYLCASSKPAGEKEQYFGPGTRLTVT.

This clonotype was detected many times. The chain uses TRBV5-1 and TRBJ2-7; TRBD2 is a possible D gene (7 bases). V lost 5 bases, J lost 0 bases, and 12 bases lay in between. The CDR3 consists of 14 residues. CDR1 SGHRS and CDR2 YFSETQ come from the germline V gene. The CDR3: CASREGGASYEQYF. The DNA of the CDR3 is TGCGCCAGCAGGGAGGGGGGGGCCTCCTACGAGCAGTACTTC.

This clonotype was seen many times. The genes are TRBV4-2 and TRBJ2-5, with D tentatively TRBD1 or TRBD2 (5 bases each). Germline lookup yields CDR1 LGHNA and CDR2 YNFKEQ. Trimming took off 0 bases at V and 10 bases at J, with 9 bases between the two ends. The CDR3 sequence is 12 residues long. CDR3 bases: TGTGCCAGCAGCCAAGATGGGGGTGACCAGTACTTC. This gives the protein CASSQDGGDQYF.

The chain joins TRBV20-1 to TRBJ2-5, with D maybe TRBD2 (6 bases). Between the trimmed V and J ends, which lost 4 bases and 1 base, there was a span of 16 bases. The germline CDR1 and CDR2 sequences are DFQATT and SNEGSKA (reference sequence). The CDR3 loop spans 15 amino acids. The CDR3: CSAKRADYSQETQYF. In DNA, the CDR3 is TGCAGTGCTAAGCGTGCGGACTACAGCCAAGAGACCCAGTACTTC.

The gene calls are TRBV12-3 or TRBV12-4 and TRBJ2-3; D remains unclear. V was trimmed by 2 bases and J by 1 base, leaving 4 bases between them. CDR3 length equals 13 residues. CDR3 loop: CASSLPRTDTQYF. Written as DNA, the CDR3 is TGTGCCAGCAGTTTACCACGCACAGATACGCAGTATTTT.

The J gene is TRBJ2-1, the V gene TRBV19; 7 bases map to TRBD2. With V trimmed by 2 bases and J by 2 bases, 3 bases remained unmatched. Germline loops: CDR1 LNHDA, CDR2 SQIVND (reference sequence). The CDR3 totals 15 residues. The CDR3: CASSILRETYNEQFF. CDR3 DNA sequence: TGTGCCAGTAGTATACTGCGGGAGACCTACAATGAGCAGTTCTTC.

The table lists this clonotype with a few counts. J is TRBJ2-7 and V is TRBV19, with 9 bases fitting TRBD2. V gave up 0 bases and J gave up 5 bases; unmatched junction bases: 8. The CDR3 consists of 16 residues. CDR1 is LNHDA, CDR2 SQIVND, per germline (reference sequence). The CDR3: CASSIERIAGVDEQYF. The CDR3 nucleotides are TGTGCCAGTAGTATAGAAAGGATAGCGGGAGTCGACGAGCAGTACTTC. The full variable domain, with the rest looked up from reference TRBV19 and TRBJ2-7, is DGGITQSPKYLFRKEGQNVTLSCEQNLNHDAMYWYRQDPGQGLRLIYYSQIVNDFQKGDIAEGYSVSREKKESFPLTVTSAQKNPTAFYLCASSIERIAGVDEQYFGPGTRLTVT.

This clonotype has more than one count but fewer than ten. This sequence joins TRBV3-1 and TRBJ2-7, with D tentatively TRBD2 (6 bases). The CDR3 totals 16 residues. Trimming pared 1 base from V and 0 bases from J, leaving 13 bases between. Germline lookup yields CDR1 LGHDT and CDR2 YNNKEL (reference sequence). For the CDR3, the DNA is TGTGCCAGCAGCCAAGTTGGGGACTGGAGCTCCTACGAGCAGTACTTC. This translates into CASSQVGDWSSYEQYF.

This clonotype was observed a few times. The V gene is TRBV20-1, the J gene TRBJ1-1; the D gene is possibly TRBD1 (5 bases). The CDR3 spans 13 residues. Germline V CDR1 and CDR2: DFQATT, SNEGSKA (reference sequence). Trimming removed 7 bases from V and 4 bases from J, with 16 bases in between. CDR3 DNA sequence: TGCAGTGTTCGGGGGTCGGTGGGCACTGAAGCTTTCTTT. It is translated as CSVRGSVGTEAFF.

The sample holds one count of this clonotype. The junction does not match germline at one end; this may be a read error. The DNA of the CDR3 is TGTGCCAGCTGTTTGGGACCTATTGAGCGGGAGGGCCTGGATACCCAGTACTTC. Protein: CASCLGPIEREGLDTQYF. The chain links TRBV12-3 or TRBV12-4 to TRBJ2-5; 10 nucleotides line up with TRBD2. There are 18 residues in the CDR3.

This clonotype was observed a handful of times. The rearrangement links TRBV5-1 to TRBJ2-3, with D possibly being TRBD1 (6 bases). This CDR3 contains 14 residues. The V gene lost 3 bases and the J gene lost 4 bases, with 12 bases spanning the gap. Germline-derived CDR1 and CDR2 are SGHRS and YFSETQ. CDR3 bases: TGCGCCAGCAGCTACAACAGGGTATCAGATACGCAGTATTTT. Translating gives CASSYNRVSDTQYF.

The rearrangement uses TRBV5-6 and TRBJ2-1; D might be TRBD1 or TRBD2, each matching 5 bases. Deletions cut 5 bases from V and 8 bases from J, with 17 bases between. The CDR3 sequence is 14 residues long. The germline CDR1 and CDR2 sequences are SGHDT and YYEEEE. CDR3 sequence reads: CASRGPLLQYEQFF. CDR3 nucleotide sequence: TGTGCCAGCAGGGGACCCCTATTACAATATGAGCAGTTCTTC. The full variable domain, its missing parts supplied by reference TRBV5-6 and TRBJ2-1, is DAGVTQSPTHLIKTRGQQVTLRCSPKSGHDTVSWYQQALGQGPQFIFQYYEEEERQRGNFPDRFSGHQFPNYSSELNVNALLLGDSALYLCASRGPLLQYEQFFGPGTRLTVL.